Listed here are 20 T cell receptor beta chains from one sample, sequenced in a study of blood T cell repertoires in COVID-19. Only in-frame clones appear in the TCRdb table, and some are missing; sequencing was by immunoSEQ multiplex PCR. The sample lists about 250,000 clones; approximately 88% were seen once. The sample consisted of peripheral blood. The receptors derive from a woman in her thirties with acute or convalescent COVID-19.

In nucleotides, the CDR3 is TGTGCCAGTCGGTGGACTCTTGGGGGAAACACCATATATTTT. It codes for CASRWTLGGNTIYF. The chain has TRBV6-5 and TRBJ1-3; D is uncertain. Germline V gives CDR1 MNHEY, CDR2 SVGAGI. This CDR3 comprises 14 residues. V dropped 9 bases and J dropped 4 bases, with 16 bases sitting between them.

CDR3 sequence (DNA): TGTGCCAGCAGCCCGAGTGATCCTAACTATGGCTACACCTTC. This translates into CASSPSDPNYGYTF. This chain uses TRBV7-2 with TRBJ1-2; D ambiguous. V lost 5 bases and J 0 bases, leaving 10 bases between the germline ends. CDR3 length equals 14 residues. Germline loops: CDR1 SGHTA, CDR2 FQGNSA.

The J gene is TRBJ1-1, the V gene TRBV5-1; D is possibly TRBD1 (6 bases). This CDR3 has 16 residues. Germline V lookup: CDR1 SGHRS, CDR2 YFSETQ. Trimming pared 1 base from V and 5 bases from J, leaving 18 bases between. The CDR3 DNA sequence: TGCGCCAGCAGCTTGCCCACTGGGGGGGGGCGAACTGAAGCTTTCTTT. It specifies CASSLPTGGGRTEAFF.

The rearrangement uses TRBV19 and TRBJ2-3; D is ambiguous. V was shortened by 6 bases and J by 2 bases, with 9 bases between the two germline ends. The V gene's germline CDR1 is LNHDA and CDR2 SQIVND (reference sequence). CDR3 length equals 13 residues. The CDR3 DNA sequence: TGTGCCAGTAGGCTCGACTCCACAGATACGCAGTATTTT. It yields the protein CASRLDSTDTQYF.

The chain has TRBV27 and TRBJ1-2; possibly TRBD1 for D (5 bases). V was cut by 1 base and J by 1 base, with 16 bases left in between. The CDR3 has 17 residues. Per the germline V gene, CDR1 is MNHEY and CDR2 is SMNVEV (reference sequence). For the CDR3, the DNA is TGTGCCAGCAGTTTATTAGGAGGGACTGTGGGTAACTATGGCTACACCTTC. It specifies CASSLLGGTVGNYGYTF.

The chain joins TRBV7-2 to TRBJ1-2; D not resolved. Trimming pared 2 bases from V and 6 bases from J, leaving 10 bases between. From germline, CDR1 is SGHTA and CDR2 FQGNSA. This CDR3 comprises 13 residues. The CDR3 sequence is CASSLSGVNGYTF. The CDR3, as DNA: TGTGCCAGCAGCTTATCCGGGGTAAATGGCTACACCTTC.

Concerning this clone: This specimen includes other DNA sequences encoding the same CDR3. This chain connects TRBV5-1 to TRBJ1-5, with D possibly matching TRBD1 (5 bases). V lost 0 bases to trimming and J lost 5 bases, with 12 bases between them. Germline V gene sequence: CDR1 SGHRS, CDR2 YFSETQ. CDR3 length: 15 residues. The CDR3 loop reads CASSLAGGIYQPQHF. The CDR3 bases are TGCGCCAGCAGCTTGGCCGGGGGGATTTATCAGCCCCAGCATTTT.

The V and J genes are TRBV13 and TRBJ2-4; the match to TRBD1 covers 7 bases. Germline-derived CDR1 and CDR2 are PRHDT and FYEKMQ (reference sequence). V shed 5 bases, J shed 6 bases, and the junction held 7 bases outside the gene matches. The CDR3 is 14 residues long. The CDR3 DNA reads TGTGCCAGCAGCGCGAGGGGGCGCATAAACATTCAGTACTTC. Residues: CASSARGRINIQYF.

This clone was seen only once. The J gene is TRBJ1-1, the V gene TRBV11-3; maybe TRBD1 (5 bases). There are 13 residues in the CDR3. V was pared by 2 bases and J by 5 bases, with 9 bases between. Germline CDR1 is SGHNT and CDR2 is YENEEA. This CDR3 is CASSLSRVTEAFF. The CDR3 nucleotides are TGTGCCAGCAGCTTATCCAGGGTTACTGAAGCTTTCTTT.

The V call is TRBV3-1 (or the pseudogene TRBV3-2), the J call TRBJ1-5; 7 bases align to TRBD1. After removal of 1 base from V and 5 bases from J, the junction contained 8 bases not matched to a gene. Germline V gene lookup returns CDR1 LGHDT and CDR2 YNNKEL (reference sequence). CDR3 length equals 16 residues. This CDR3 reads CASSQGLRDSYQPQHF. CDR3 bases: TGTGCCAGCAGCCAAGGTCTTCGGGACAGTTATCAGCCCCAGCATTTT.

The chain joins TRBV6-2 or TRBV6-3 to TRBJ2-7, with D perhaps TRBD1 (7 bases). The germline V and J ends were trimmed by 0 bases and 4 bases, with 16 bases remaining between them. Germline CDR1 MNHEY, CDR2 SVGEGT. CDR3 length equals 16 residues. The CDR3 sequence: CASSYSPRGRFYEQYF. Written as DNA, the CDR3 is TGTGCCAGCAGTTACTCCCCCAGGGGGAGGTTTTACGAGCAGTACTTC.

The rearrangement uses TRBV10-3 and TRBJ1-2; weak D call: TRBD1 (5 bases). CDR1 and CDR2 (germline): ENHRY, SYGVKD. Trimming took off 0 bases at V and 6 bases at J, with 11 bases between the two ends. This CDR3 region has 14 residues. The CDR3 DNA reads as TGTGCCATCAGTGAGTCAGAGGGAGGGGATGGCTACACCTTC. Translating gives CAISESEGGDGYTF.

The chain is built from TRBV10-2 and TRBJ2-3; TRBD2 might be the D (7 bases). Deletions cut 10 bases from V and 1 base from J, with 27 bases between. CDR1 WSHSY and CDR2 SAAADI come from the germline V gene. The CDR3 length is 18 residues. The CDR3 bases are TGCGCCACCGGTGCCGAGGGGGGGTTCCCAAGACGCACAGATACGCAGTATTTT. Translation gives CATGAEGGFPRRTDTQYF.

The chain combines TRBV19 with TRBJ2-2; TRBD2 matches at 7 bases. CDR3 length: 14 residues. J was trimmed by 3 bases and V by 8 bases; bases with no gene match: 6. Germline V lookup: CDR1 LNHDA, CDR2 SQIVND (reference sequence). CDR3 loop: CASRTSWDTGELFF. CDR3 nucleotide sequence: TGTGCCAGTCGGACTAGTTGGGACACCGGGGAGCTGTTTTTT. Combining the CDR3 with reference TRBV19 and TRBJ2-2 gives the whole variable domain DGGITQSPKYLFRKEGQNVTLSCEQNLNHDAMYWYRQDPGQGLRLIYYSQIVNDFQKGDIAEGYSVSREKKESFPLTVTSAQKNPTAFYLCASRTSWDTGELFFGEGSRLTVL.

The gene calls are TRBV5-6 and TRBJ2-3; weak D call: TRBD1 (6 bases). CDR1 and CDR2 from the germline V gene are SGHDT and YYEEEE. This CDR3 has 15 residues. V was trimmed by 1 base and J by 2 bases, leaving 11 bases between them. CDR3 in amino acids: CASSLWQGTTDTQYF. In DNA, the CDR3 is TGTGCCAGCAGCTTGTGGCAGGGGACCACAGATACGCAGTATTTT.

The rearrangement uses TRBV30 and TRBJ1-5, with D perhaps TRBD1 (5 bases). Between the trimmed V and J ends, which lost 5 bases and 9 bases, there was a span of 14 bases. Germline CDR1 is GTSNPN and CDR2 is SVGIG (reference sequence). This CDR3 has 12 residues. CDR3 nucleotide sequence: TGTGCCTGGGGTGGGGGAGGGAGGCCCCAGCATTTT. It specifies CAWGGGGRPQHF.

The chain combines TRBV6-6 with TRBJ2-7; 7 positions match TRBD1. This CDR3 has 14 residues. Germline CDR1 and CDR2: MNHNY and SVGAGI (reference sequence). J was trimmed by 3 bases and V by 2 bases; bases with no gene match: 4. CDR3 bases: TGTGCCAGCAGTTACGGGACAGCAAGCTACGAGCAGTACTTC. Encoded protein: CASSYGTASYEQYF.

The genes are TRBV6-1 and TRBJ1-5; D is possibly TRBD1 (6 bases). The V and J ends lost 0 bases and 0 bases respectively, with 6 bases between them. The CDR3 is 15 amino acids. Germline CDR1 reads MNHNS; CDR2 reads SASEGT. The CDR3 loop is CASSEAGGSNQPQHF. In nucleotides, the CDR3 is TGTGCCAGCAGTGAAGCAGGGGGTAGCAATCAGCCCCAGCATTTT.

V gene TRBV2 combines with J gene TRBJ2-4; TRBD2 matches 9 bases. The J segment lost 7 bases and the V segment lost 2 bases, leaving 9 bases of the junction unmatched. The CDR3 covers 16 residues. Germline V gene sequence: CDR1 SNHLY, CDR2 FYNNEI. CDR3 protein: CASSELGAGGPNIQYF. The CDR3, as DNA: TGTGCCAGCAGTGAATTGGGGGCGGGAGGGCCGAACATTCAGTACTTC.

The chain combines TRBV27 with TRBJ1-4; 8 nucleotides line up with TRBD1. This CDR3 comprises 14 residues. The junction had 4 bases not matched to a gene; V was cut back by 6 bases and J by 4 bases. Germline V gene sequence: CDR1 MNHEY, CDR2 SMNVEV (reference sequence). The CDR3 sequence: CASRMTGVNEKLFF. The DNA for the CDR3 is TGTGCCAGCAGAATGACAGGGGTTAATGAAAAACTGTTTTTT.